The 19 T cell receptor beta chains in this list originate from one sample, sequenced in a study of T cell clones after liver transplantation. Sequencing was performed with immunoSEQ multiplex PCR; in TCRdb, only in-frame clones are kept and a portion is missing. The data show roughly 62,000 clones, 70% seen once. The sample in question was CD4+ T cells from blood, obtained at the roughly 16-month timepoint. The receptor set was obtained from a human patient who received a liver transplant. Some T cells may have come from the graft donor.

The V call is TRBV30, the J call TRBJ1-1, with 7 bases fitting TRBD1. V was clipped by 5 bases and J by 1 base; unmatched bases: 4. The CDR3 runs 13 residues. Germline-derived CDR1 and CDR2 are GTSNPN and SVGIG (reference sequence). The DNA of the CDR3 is TGTGCCTGGGGGGGACAGACGAACACTGAAGCTTTCTTT. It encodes CAWGGQTNTEAFF.

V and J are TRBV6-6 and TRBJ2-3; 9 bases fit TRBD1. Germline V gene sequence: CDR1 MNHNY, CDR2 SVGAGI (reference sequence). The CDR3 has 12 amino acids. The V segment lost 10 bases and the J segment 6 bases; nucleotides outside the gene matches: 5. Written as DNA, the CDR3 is TGTGCCATTGGACAGGGGACGGATACGCAGTATTTT. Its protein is CAIGQGTDTQYF.

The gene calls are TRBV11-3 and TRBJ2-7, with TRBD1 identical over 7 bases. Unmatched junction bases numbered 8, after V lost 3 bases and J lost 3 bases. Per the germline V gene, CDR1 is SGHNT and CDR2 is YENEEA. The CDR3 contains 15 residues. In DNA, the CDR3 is TGTGCCAGCAGCTTGGGCAGGGGGTACGGCTACGAGCAGTACGTC. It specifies CASSLGRGYGYEQYV.

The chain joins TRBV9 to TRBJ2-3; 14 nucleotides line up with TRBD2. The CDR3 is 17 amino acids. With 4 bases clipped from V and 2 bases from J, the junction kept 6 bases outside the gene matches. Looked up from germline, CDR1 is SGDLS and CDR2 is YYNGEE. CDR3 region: CASSFRLAGGNTDTQYF. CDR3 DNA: TGTGCCAGCAGCTTCCGACTAGCGGGAGGGAACACAGATACGCAGTATTTT.

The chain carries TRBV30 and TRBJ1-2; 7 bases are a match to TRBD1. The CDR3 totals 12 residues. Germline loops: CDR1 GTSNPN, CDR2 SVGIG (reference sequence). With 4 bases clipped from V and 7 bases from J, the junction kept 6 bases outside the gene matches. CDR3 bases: TGTGCCTGGATACAGGGGAGTCTTGGCTACACCTTC. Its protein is CAWIQGSLGYTF.

In nucleotides, the CDR3 is TGTGCCAGCACTCAGGGACTAGCGGGTGTAGTCCAGTTCTTC. This codes for CASTQGLAGVVQFF. The chain carries TRBV2 and TRBJ2-1; 12 bases are a match to TRBD2. V lost 7 bases to trimming and J lost 13 bases; unmatched junction nucleotides: 11. The CDR3 sequence is 14 residues long. Germline-derived CDR1 and CDR2 are SNHLY and FYNNEI.

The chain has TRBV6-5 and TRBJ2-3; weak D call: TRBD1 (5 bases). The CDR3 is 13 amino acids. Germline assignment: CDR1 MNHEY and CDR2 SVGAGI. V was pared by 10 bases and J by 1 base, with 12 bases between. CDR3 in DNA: TGTGCCACCGATGACAGAGGCACAGATACGCAGTATTTT. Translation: CATDDRGTDTQYF.

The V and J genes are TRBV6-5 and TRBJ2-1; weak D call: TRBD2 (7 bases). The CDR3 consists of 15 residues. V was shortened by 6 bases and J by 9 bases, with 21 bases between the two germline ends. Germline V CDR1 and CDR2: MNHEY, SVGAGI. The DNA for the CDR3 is TGTGCCAGCAGCCTAAAGGGGGAGGGCCTCGGTGAGCAGTTCTTC. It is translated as CASSLKGEGLGEQFF.

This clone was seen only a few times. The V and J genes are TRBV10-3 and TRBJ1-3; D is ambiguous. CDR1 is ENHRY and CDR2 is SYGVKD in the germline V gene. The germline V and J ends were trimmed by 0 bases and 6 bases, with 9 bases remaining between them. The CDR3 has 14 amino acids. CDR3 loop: CAISESDGLNTIYF. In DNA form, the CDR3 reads TGTGCCATCAGTGAGTCAGACGGCCTAAACACCATATATTTT.

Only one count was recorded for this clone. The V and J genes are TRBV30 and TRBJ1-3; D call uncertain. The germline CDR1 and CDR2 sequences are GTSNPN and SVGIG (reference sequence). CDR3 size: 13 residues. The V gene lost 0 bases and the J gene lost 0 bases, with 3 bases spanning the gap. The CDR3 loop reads CAWSVNSGNTIYF. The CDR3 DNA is TGTGCCTGGAGTGTAAACTCTGGAAACACCATATATTTT. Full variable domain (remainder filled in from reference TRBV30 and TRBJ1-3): SQTIHQWPATLVQPVGSPLSLECTVEGTSNPNLYWYRQAAGRGLQLLFYSVGIGQISSEVPQNLSASRPQDRQFILSSKKLLLSDSGFYLCAWSVNSGNTIYFGEGSWLTVV.

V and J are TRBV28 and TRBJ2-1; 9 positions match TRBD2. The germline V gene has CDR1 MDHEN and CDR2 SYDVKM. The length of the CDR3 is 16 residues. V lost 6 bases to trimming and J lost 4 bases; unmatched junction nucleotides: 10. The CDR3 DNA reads TGTGCCAGCAGCTCCGGGACTAGCATCCCTTACAATGAGCAGTTCTTC. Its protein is CASSSGTSIPYNEQFF.

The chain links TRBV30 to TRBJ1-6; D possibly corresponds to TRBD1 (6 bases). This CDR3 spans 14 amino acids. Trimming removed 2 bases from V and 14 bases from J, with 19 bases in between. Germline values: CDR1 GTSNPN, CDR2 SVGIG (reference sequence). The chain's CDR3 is CAWSLTLDSGALHF. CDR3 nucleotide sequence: TGTGCCTGGAGTCTAACCTTGGACAGCGGGGCCCTCCACTTT.

The CDR3 loop reads CASSLSSETQYF. CDR3 bases: TGTGCCAGCAGCTTAAGTTCAGAGACCCAGTACTTC. The chain is built from TRBV11-2 and TRBJ2-5; D is unclear. Germline V gives CDR1 SGHAT, CDR2 FQNNGV. Trimming took 2 bases from V and 4 from J, leaving 5 bases between them. The CDR3 contains 12 residues.

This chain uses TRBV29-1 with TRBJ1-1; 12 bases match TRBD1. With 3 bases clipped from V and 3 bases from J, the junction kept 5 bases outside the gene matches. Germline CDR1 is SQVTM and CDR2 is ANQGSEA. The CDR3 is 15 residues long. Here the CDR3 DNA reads TGCAGCGTTGAGGGGACAGGGGGCGCAGACACTGAAGCTTTCTTT. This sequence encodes CSVEGTGGADTEAFF.

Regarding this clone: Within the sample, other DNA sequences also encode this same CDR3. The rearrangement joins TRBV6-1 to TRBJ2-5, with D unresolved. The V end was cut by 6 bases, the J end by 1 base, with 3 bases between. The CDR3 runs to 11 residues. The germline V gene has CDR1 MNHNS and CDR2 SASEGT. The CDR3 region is CASSGQETQYF. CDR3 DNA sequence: TGTGCCAGCAGCGGCCAAGAGACCCAGTACTTC.

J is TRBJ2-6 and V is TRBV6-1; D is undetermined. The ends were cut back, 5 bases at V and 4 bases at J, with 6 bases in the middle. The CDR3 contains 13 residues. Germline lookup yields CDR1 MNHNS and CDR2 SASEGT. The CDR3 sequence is CASSPLGANVLTF. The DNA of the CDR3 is TGTGCCAGCAGTCCCCTAGGGGCCAACGTCCTGACTTTC.

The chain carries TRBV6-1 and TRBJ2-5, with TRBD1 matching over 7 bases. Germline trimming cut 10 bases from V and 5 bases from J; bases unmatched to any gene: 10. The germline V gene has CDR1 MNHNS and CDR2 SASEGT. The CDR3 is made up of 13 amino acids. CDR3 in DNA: TGTGCCAACCGACAGGGCGGGTCGGAGACCCAGTACTTC. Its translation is CANRQGGSETQYF.

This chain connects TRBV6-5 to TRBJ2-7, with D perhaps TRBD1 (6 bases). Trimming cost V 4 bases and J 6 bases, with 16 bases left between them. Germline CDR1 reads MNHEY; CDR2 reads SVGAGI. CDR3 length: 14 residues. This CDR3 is CASSSMGAPGEQYF. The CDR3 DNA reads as TGTGCCAGCAGTTCTATGGGGGCCCCGGGCGAGCAGTACTTC.

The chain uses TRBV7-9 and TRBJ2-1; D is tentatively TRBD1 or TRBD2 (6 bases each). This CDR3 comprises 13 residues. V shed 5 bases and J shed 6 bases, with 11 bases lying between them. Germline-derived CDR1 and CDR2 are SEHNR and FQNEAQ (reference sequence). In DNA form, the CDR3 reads TGTGCCAGCAGCAAAGGGGGGAGCAATGAGCAGTTCTTC. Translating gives CASSKGGSNEQFF.